This TCR beta chain was profiled in a study of blood T cell repertoires in COVID-19. Study context: Spain, Italy and the United States supplied samples that represented acute and convalescent COVID-19. PBMCs, B-cell-depleted T cells, or T cells were the source of the cDNA or gDNA that made up the material.

Trimming at V came to 5 bases and at J to 4 bases, leaving 4 bases not matched to a gene. This CDR3 is 13 amino acids long. Under the authors' procedure: Amplified reference gene primers provided the basis for estimating nucleated cell counts. Sequencing used immunoSEQ multiplex PCR; TCRdb keeps in-frame clones, though not all of them. V and J calls and clone size are those listed in that table; D and trimming were worked out from the DNA. The table lists roughly 81,000 clones, 90% to 95% of them singletons. This clone was detected only once. This sample includes further DNA sequences coding for the same CDR3.

The gene calls are TRBV12-3 or TRBV12-4 and TRBJ1-2; TRBD1 aligns across 7 bases. The sequenced sample consisted of peripheral blood. The sequence was obtained from a woman between 50 and 59 years old in a cohort sampled during active COVID-19. The chain's CDR3 is CASSLRDSYGYTF. CDR3 DNA: TGTGCCAGCAGTCTGAGGGACAGCTATGGCTACACCTTC.